This T cell receptor (beta chain) appears in the sequencing data of a study of breast tumors, draining lymph nodes, adjacent tissues. The study, taken as a whole, reports: Tumors had less TCR diversity than lymph nodes, more than nontumor tissue.

TCRdb recomputed calls from the multiplex PCR reads with MiXCR, one row per CDR3 protein. Of some 53,000 distinct CDR3 sequences listed, around 40% are singletons. The CDR3 consists of 15 residues. Trimming stripped 3 bases from V and 8 bases from J, with 19 bases between. CDR1 is SGHVS, CDR2 FQNEAQ, per germline. Turning to this clonotype: Antigen unknown.

The TCR originated in a female donor with breast cancer. Some clones in this sample may be carry-over from other donors' samples. The sequenced material came from breast tumor tissue. This chain connects TRBV7-8 to TRBJ1-2; D may be TRBD1 (5 bases). The CDR3 spells CASSLQPTGGGGYTF. The DNA of the CDR3 is TGTGCCAGCAGCTTGCAGCCGACGGGGGGGGGGGGCTACACCTTC.